The entry that follows covers one T cell receptor (beta chain) sequence. Its cognate antigen is unknown. These data originate in a study of shared clonotypes between healthy human individuals. Study outcomes and limitations: Roughly 4.7% was the fraction of naive CD4 clonotypes found shared across several donors. Relative to their counterparts shared across all four donors, non-shared clonotypes exhibited diminished generation probabilities.

Assay used: immunoSEQ multiplex PCR; TCRdb lists only in-frame clones, some missing. The table records roughly 2.2 million clones, just over 90% of them present only once. This CDR3 is built from 12 residues. Germline V gene data show CDR1 as SQVTM and CDR2 as ANQGSEA. The V gene end was trimmed by 1 base and the J gene end by 6 bases; junction bases not matched to a gene: 2. The chain couples TRBV29-1 to TRBJ1-2; 7 bases are a match to TRBD1. Material for sequencing was naive CD4+ T cells from PBMCs. Subset meaning: CD45RA+ positively selected. The receptor's source is a man younger than 35 in good health. Some clones in this sample may be carry-over from other donors' samples. This CDR3 reads CSVEGQGDGYTF. The CDR3, as DNA: TGCAGCGTTGAAGGACAGGGTGATGGCTACACCTTC.